This TCR beta chain emerged from a study of T cell repertoires in cytomegalovirus infection. Overall study context: Evidence of both CMV infection and a matching HLA type came from public TCR beta signatures. General study results and limits: Pooled public TCR beta family frequency picked out CMV carriers with the relevant HLA. Ex vivo responses were dominated by HLA-C-restricted CMV-specific TCR beta clonotypes.

V lost 2 bases to trimming and J lost 2 bases, with 7 bases between them. This CDR3 is built from 14 residues. Germline CDR1 reads GTSNPN; CDR2 reads SVGIG (reference sequence). Each CDR3 protein gets one entry after TCRdb re-called the reads with MiXCR. The sample includes 300,000 to 450,000 distinct CDR3 sequences, 15% to 20% of them seen just once. Points on this clonotype: Its specificity is unknown.

The chain links TRBV30 to TRBJ2-6; no firm D call. The sample was PBMCs. The receptor's source is a human donor in good health (CMV status not recorded). Some clones in this sample may be carry-over from other donors' samples. CDR3 in amino acids: CAWSRETGANVLTF. CDR3 coding DNA: TGTGCCTGGAGTAGGGAAACTGGGGCCAACGTCCTGACTTTC.